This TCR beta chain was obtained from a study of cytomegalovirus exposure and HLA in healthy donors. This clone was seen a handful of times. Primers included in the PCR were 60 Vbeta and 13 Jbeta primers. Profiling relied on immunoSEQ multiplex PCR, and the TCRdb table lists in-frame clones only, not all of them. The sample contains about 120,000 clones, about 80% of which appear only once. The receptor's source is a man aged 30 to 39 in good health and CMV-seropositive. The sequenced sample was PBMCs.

The chain's CDR3 is CASRQGATEAFF. The CDR3 DNA follows: TGTGCCAGCAGACAGGGGGCCACTGAAGCTTTCTTT. V gene TRBV2 combines with J gene TRBJ1-1, with TRBD1 matching 9 bases. Germline CDR1 is SNHLY and CDR2 is FYNNEI. V dropped 6 bases and J dropped 4; count of bases not matched to a gene: 0. The CDR3 has 12 amino acids.